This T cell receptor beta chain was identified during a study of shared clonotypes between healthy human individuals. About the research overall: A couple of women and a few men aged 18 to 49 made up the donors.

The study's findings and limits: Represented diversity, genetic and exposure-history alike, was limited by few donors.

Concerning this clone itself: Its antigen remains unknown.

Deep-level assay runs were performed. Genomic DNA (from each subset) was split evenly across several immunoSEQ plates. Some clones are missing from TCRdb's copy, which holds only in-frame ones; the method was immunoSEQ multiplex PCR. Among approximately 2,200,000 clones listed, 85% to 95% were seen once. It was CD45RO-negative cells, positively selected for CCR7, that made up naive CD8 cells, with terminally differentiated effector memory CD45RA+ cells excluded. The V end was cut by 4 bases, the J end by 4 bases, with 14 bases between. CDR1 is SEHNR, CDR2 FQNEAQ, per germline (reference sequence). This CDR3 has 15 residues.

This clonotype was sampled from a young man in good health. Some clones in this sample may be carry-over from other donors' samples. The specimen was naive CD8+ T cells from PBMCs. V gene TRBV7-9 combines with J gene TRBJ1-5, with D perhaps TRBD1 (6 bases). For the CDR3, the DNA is TGTGCCAGCAGCTCCACCCTTACAGGGAATCAGCCCCAGCATTTT. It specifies CASSSTLTGNQPQHF.